This T cell receptor (beta chain) was documented in a study of shared clonotypes between healthy human individuals. Study-wide context: The cohort had two women and a few men, ages 18 to 49.

Several immunoSEQ 96-well plates shared each subset's DNA, each plate a replicate. Clones were sequenced by immunoSEQ multiplex PCR, and TCRdb holds only the in-frame ones, with some missing. The sample shows around 2,000,000 clones, about 95% of them seen only once. V was pared by 0 bases and J by 7 bases, with 15 bases between. CDR3 length: 15 residues. The germline V gene has CDR1 MNHEY and CDR2 SVGAGI. CD45RO-negative, CCR7-selected cells formed the naive CD8 fraction, which excluded terminally differentiated effector memory CD45RA+ cells. Participating donors were healthy, HIV-negative adults free of recent acute infections or vaccinations.

The receptor's source is a man aged 18-30 years in good health. This sequence joins TRBV6-5 and TRBJ2-5, with D possibly matching TRBD1 (5 bases). Sequenced: naive CD8+ T cells sorted from blood. The DNA for the CDR3 is TGTGCCAGCAGTTACTCGGCAGGGCAAGGTGGGACCCAGTACTTC. This translates into CASSYSAGQGGTQYF.